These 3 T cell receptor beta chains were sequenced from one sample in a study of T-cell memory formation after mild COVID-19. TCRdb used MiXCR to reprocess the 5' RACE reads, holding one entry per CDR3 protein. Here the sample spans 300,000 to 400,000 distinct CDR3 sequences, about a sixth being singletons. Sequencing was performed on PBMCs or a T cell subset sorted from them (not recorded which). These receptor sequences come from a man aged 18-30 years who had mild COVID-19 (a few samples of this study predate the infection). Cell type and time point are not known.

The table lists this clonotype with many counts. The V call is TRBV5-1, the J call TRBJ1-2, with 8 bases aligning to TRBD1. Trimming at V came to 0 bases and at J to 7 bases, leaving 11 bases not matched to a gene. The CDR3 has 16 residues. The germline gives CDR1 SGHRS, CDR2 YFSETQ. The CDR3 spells CASSLVAGQGYSGYTF. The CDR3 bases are TGCGCCAGCAGCTTGGTTGCCGGACAGGGTTATAGTGGCTACACCTTC. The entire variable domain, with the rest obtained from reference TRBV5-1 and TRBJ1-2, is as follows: KAGVTQTPRYLIKTRGQQVTLSCSPISGHRSVSWYQQTPGQGLQFLFEYFSETQRNKGNFPGRFSGRQFSNSRSEMNVSTLELGDSALYLCASSLVAGQGYSGYTFGSGTRLTVV.

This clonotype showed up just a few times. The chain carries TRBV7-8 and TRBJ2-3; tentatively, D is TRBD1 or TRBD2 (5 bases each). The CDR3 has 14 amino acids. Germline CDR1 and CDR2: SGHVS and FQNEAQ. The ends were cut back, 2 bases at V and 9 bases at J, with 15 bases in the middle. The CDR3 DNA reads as TGTGCCAGCAGCTTAAGTGGGGGTCTAGGCACGCAGTATTTT. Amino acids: CASSLSGGLGTQYF.

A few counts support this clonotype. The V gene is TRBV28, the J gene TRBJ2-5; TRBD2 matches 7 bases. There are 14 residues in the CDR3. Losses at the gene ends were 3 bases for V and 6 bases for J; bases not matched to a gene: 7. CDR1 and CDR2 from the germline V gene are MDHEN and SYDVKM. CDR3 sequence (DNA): TGTGCCAGCAGTTTCGCGGGGGTATCTAAGACCCAGTACTTC. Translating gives CASSFAGVSKTQYF.